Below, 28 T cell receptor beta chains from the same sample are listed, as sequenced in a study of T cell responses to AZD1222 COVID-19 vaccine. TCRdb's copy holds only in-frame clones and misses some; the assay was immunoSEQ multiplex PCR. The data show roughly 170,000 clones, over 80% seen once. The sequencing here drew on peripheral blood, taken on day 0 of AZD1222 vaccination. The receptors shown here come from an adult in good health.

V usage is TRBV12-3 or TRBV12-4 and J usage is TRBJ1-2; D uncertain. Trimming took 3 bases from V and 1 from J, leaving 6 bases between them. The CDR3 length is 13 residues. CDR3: CASSLQFNYGYTF. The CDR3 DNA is TGTGCCAGCAGTTTGCAGTTTAACTATGGCTACACCTTC.

DNA for the CDR3: TGCAGTGCTAGTACCTCGATTTACCGGGGCTACACCTTC. Its translation: CSASTSIYRGYTF. The chain employs TRBV20-1 and TRBJ1-2; no reliable D call. CDR1 and CDR2 (germline): DFQATT, SNEGSKA (reference sequence). Trimming pared 3 bases from V and 8 bases from J, leaving 16 bases between. This CDR3 comprises 13 residues.

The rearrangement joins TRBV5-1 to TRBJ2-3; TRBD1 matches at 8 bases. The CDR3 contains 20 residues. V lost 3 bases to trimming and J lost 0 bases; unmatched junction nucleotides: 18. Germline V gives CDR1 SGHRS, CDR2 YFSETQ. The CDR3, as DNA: TGCGCCAGCAGCTGGCCCCCGACAGGGGCCACGTTAACTAGCACAGATACGCAGTATTTT. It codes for CASSWPPTGATLTSTDTQYF.

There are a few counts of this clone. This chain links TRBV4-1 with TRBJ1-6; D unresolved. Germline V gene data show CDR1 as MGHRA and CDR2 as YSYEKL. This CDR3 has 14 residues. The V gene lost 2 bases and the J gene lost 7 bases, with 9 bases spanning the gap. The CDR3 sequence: CASSQIDPNSPLHF. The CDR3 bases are TGCGCCAGCAGCCAAATAGATCCAAATTCACCCCTCCACTTT.

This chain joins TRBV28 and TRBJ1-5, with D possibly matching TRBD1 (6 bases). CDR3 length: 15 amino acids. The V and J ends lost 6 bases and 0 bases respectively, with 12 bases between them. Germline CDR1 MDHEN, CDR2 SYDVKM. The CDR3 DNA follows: TGTGCCAGCAGCCTGACAGGTCGTAGCAATCAGCCCCAGCATTTT. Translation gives CASSLTGRSNQPQHF.

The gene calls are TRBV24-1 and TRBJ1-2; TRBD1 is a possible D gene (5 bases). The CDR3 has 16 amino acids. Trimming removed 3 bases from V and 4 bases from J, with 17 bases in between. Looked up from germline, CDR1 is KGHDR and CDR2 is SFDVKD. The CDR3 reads CATSDEYGHDLYGYTF. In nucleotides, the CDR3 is TGTGCCACCAGTGATGAGTACGGACATGACCTCTATGGCTACACCTTC.

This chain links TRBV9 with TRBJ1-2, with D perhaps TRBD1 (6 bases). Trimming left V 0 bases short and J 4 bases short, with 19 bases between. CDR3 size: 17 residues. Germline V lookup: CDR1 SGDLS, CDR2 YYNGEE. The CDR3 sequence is CASSVGEGEAGSYGYTF. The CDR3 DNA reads TGTGCCAGCAGCGTAGGGGAGGGGGAGGCAGGGTCCTATGGCTACACCTTC.

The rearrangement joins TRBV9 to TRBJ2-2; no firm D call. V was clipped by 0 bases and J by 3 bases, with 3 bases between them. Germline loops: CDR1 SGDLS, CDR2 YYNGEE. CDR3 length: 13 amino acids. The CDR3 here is CASSVVDTGELFF. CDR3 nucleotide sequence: TGTGCCAGCAGCGTAGTAGACACCGGGGAGCTGTTTTTT.

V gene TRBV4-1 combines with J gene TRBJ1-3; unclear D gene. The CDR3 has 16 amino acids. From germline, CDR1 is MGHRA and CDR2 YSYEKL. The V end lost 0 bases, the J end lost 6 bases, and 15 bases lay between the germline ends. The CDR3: CASSQEGTLISNTIYF. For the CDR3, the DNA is TGCGCCAGCAGCCAAGAAGGCACTTTGATCTCAAACACCATATATTTT.

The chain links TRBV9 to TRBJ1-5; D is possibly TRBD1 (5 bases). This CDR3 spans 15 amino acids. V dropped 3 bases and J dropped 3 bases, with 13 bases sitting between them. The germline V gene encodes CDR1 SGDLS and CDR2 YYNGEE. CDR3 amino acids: CASSGGDSFNQPQHF. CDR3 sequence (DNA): TGTGCCAGCAGCGGGGGCGACAGCTTCAATCAGCCCCAGCATTTT.

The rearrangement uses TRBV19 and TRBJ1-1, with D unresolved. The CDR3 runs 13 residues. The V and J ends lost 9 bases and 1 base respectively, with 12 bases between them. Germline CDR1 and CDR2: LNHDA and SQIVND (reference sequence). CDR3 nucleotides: TGTGCCAGCGCATACTCTCCGAACACTGAAGCTTTCTTT. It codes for CASAYSPNTEAFF.

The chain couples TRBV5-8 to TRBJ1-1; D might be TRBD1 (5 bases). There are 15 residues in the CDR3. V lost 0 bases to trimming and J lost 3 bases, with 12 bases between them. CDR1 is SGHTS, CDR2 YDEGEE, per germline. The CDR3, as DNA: TGTGCCAGCAGCTTGGGAGCGGTAGGGGACACTGAAGCTTTCTTT. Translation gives CASSLGAVGDTEAFF.

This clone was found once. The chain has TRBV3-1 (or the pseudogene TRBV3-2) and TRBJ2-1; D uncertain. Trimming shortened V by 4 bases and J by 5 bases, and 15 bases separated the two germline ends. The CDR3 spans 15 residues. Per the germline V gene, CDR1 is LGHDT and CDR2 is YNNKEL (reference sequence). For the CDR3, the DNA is TGTGCCAGCAGCCCTTTAAGAGCGCTAAACAATGAGCAGTTCTTC. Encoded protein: CASSPLRALNNEQFF.

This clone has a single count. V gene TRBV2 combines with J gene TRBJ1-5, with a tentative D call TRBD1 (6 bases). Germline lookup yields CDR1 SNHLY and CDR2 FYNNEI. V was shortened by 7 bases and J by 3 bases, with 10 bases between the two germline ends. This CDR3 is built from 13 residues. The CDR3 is CASTRDTNQPQHF. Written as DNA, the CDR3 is TGTGCCAGCACCCGGGACACCAATCAGCCCCAGCATTTT.

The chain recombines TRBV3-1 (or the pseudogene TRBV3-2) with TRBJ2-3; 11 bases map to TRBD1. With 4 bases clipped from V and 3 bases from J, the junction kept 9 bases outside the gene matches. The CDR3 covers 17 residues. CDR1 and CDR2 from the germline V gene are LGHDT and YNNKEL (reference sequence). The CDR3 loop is CASSLWGTGGRTDTQYF. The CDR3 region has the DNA TGTGCCAGCAGCCTTTGGGGGACAGGGGGAAGGACAGATACGCAGTATTTT.

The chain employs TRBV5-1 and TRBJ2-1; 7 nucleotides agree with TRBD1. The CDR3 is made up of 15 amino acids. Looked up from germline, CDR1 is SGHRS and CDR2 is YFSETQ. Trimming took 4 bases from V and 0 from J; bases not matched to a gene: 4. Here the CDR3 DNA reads TGCGCCAGCAGCAATGACAGGGACTCCTACAATGAGCAGTTCTTC. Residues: CASSNDRDSYNEQFF.

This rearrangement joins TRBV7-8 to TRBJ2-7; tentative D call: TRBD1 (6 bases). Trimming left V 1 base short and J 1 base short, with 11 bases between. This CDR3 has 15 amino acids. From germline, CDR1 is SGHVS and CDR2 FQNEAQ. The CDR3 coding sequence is TGTGCCAGCAGCTTAGTGGACAGCGCTTCCTACGAGCAGTACTTC. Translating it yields CASSLVDSASYEQYF.

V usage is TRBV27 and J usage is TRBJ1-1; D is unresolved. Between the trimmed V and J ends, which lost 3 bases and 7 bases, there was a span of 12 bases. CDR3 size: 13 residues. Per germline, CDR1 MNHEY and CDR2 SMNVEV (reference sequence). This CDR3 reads CASSLWPTSEAFF. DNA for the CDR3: TGTGCCAGCAGTTTGTGGCCCACTAGTGAAGCTTTCTTT.

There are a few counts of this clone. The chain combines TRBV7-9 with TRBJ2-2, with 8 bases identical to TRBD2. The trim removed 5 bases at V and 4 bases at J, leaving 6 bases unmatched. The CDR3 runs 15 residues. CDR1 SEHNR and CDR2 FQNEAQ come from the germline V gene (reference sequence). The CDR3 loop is CASSPFGGGTGELFF. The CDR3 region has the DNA TGTGCCAGCAGCCCTTTCGGGGGGGGCACCGGGGAGCTGTTTTTT.

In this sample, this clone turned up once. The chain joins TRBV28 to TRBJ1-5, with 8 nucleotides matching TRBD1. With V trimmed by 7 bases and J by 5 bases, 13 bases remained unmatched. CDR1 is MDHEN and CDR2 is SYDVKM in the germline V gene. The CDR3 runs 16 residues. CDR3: CASTKGQGWGYQPQHF. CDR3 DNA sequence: TGTGCCAGCACCAAAGGACAGGGTTGGGGCTATCAGCCCCAGCATTTT.

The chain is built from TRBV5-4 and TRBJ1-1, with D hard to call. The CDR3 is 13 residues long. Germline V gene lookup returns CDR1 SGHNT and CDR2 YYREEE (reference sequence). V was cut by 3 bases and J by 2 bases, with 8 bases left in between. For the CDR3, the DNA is TGTGCCAGCAGCTCCATTATCAACACTGAAGCTTTCTTT. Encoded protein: CASSSIINTEAFF.

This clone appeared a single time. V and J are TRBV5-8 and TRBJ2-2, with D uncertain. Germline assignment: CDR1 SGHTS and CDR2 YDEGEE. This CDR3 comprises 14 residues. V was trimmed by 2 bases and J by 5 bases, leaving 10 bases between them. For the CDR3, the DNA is TGTGCCAGCAGCTTAAACCTGAGAACCGGGGAGCTGTTTTTT. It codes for CASSLNLRTGELFF. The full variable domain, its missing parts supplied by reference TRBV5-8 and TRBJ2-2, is EAGVTQSPTHLIKTRGQQATLRCSPISGHTSVYWYQQALGLGLQFLLWYDEGEERNRGNFPPRFSGRQFPNYSSELNVNALELEDSALYLCASSLNLRTGELFFGEGSRLTVL.

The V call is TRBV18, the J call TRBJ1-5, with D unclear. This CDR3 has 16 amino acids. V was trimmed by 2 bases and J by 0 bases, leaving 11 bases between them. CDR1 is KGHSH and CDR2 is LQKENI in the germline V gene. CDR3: CASSPEAGNSNQPQHF. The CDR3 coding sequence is TGTGCCAGCTCACCAGAGGCGGGGAATAGCAATCAGCCCCAGCATTTT.

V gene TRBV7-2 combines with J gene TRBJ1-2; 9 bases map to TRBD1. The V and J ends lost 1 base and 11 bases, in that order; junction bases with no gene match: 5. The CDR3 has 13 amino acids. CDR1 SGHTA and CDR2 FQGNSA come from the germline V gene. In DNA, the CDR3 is TGTGCCAGCAGCTTAGTGGGGACAGGGTCATACACCTTC. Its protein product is CASSLVGTGSYTF.

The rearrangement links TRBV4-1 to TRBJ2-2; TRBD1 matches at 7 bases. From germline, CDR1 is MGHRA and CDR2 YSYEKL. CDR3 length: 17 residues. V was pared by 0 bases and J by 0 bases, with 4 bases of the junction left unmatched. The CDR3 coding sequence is TGCGCCAGCAGCCAAGAAAGGGGGACAGCGAACACCGGGGAGCTGTTTTTT. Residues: CASSQERGTANTGELFF.

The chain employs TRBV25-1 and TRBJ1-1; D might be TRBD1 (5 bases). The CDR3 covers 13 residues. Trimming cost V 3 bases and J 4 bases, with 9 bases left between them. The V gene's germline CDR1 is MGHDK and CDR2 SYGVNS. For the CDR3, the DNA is TGTGCCAGCAGTGACCTAAGGGGCACTGAAGCTTTCTTT. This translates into CASSDLRGTEAFF.

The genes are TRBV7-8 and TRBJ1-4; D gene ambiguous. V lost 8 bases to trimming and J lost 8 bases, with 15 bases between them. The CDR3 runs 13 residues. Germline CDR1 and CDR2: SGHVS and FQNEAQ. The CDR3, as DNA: TGTGCCAGCTTAGGGCCGGGGAGGGAAAAACTGTTTTTT. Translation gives CASLGPGREKLFF.

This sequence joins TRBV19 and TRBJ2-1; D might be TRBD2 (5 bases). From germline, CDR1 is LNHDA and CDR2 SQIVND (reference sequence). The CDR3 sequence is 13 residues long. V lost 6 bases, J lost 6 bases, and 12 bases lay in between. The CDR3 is CASSIHRGNEQFF. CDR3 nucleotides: TGTGCCAGTAGCATACACCGGGGCAATGAGCAGTTCTTC.